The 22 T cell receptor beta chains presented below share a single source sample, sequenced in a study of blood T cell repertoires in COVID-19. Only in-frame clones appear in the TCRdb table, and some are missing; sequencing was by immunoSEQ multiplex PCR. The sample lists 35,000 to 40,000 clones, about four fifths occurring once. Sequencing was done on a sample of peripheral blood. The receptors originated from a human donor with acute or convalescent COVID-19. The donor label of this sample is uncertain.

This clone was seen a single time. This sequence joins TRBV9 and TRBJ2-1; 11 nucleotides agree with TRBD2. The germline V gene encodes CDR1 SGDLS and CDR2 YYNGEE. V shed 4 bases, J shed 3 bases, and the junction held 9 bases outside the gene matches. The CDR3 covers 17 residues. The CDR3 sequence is CASSPRTSGLSYNEQFF. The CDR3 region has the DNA TGTGCCAGCAGCCCACGGACTAGCGGGCTGAGCTACAATGAGCAGTTCTTC.

The CDR3 bases are TGTGCTAGTGGTTTGTCTGAGGCGGCGTGGGAGTTTAGCTACAATGAGCAGTTCTTC. Translation gives CASGLSEAAWEFSYNEQFF. This chain connects TRBV12-5 to TRBJ2-1, with TRBD2 as a possible D gene (5 bases). Trimming took off 2 bases at V and 3 bases at J, with 23 bases between the two ends. Germline V CDR1 and CDR2: LGHNT, FRNRAP. This CDR3 has 19 residues. Based on the CDR3 plus reference TRBV12-5 and TRBJ2-1, the full variable domain is DARVTQTPRHKVTEMGQEVTMRCQPILGHNTVFWYRQTMMQGLELLAYFRNRAPLDDSGMPKDRFSAEMPDATLATLKIQPSEPRDSAVYFCASGLSEAAWEFSYNEQFFGPGTRLTVL.

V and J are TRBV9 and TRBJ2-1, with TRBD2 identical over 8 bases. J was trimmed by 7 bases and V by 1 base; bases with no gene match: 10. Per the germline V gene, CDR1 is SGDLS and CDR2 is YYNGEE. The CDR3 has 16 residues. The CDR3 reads CASSVNPPGLGNEQFF. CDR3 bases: TGTGCCAGCAGCGTAAATCCACCGGGACTAGGGAATGAGCAGTTCTTC. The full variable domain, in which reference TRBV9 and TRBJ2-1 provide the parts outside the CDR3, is DSGVTQTPKHLITATGQRVTLRCSPRSGDLSVYWYQQSLDQGLQFLIQYYNGEERAKGNILERFSAQQFPDLHSELNLSSLELGDSALYFCASSVNPPGLGNEQFFGPGTRLTVL.

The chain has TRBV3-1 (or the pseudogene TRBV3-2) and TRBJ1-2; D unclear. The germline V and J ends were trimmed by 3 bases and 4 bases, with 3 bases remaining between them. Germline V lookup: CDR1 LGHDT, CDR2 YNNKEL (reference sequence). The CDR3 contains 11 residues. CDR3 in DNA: TGTGCCAGCAGCCATCTCTATGGCTACACCTTC. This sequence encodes CASSHLYGYTF.

The CDR3 loop reads CASSPQDRPRGNTIYF. CDR3 bases: TGTGCCAGCTCACCGCAGGACAGGCCGAGGGGAAACACCATATATTTT. V usage is TRBV18 and J usage is TRBJ1-3; 7 positions agree with TRBD1. This CDR3 spans 16 amino acids. V lost 3 bases and J lost 4; bases outside the gene matches: 9. The germline CDR1 and CDR2 sequences are KGHSH and LQKENI.

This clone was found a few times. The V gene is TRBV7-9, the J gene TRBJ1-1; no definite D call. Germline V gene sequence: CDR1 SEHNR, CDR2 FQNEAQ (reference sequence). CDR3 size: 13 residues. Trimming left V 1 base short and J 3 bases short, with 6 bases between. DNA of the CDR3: TGTGCCAGCAGCTTAGACAGAGACACTGAAGCTTTCTTT. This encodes CASSLDRDTEAFF.

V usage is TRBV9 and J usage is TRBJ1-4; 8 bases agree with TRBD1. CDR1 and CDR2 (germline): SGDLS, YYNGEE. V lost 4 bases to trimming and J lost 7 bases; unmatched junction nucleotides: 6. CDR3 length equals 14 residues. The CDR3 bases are TGTGCCAGCAGCCCCAGGGGGCCAGGTGAAAAACTGTTTTTT. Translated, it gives CASSPRGPGEKLFF.

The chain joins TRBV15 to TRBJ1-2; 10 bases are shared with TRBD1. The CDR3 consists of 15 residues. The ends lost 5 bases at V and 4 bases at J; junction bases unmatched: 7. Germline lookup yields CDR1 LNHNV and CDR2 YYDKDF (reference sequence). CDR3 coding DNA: TGTGCCACCAGCGGCAGACAGGGGGCCCTCTATGGCTACACCTTC. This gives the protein CATSGRQGALYGYTF.

DNA for the CDR3: TGTGCCAGCAGCCCGCGGACTAGCGGGGGAGGGGGCAATGAGCAGTTCTTC. Residues: CASSPRTSGGGGNEQFF. V and J are TRBV9 and TRBJ2-1; 13 bases agree with TRBD2. This CDR3 contains 17 residues. J lost 6 bases, V lost 4 bases, and 10 bases had no gene match. Germline V CDR1 and CDR2: SGDLS, YYNGEE. The entire variable domain, with the rest obtained from reference TRBV9 and TRBJ2-1, is as follows: DSGVTQTPKHLITATGQRVTLRCSPRSGDLSVYWYQQSLDQGLQFLIQYYNGEERAKGNILERFSAQQFPDLHSELNLSSLELGDSALYFCASSPRTSGGGGNEQFFGPGTRLTVL.

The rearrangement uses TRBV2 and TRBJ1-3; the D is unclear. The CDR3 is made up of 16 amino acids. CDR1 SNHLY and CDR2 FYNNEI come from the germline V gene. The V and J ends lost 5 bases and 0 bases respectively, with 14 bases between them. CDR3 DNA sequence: TGTGCCAGCAGTCCTACCGTGTCGAGCTCTGGAAACACCATATATTTT. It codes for CASSPTVSSSGNTIYF.

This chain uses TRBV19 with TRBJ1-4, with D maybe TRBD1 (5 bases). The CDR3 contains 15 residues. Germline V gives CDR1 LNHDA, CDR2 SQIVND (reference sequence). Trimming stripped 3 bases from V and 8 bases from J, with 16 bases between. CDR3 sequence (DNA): TGTGCCAGTAGTATGAACCAAGCGGGGCCCGAAAAACTGTTTTTT. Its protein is CASSMNQAGPEKLFF.

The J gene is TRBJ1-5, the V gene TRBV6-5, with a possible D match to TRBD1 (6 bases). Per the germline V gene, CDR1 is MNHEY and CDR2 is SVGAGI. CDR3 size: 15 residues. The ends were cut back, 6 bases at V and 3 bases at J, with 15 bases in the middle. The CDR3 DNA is TGTGCCAGCAGACGCCGGGACACCTTCAATCAGCCCCAGCATTTT. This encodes CASRRRDTFNQPQHF.

CDR3 in amino acids: CASSLATHNTDTQYF. In DNA, the CDR3 is TGCGCCAGCAGCTTGGCTACGCATAACACAGATACGCAGTATTTT. The J gene is TRBJ2-3, the V gene TRBV5-1; D call uncertain. CDR1 is SGHRS, CDR2 YFSETQ, per germline. V was clipped by 0 bases and J by 2 bases, with 10 bases between them. The length of the CDR3 is 15 residues. The full variable domain, its missing parts supplied by reference TRBV5-1 and TRBJ2-3, is KAGVTQTPRYLIKTRGQQVTLSCSPISGHRSVSWYQQTPGQGLQFLFEYFSETQRNKGNFPGRFSGRQFSNSRSEMNVSTLELGDSALYLCASSLATHNTDTQYFGPGTRLTVL.

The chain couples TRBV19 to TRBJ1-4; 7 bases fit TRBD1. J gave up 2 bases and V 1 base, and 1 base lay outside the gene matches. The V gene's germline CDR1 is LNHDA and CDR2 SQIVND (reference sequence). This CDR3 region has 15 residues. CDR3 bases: TGTGCCAGTAGTATAGTACAGGGGACTAATGAAAAACTGTTTTTT. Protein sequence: CASSIVQGTNEKLFF.

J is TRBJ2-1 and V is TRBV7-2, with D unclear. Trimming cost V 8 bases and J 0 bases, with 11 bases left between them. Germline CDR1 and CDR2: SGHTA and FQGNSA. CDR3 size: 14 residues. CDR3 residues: CASSETYSYNEQFF. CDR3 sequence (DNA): TGTGCCAGCTCGGAGACGTACTCCTACAATGAGCAGTTCTTC.

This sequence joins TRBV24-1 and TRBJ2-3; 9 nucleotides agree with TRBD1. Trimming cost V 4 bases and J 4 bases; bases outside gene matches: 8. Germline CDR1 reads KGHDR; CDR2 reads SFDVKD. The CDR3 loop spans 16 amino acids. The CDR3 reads CATSDYVRTGADTQYF. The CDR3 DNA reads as TGTGCCACCAGTGACTACGTCCGGACAGGGGCAGATACGCAGTATTTT.

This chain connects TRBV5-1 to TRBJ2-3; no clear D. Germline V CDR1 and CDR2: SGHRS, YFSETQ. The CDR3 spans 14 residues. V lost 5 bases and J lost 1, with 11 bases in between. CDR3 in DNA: TGCGCCAGCAGAACAGATCTCGGCACAGATACGCAGTATTTT. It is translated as CASRTDLGTDTQYF.

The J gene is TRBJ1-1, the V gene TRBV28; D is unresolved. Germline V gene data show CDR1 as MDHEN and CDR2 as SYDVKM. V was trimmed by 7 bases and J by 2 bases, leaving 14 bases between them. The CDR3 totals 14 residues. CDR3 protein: CASKISPFNTEAFF. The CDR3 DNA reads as TGTGCCAGCAAAATAAGCCCTTTCAACACTGAAGCTTTCTTT.

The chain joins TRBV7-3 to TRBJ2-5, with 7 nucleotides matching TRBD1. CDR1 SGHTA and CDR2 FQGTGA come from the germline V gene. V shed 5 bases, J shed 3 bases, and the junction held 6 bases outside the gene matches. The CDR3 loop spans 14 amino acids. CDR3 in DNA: TGTGCCAGCAGCACCTCGGGGACAGAAGAGACCCAGTACTTC. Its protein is CASSTSGTEETQYF.

The CDR3 here is CASSVDSGRGYTF. CDR3 sequence (DNA): TGTGCCAGCAGCGTAGATTCGGGTCGTGGCTACACCTTC. This chain connects TRBV9 to TRBJ1-2, with no clear D. Germline loops: CDR1 SGDLS, CDR2 YYNGEE. The CDR3 has 13 amino acids. The ends were cut back, 0 bases at V and 7 bases at J, with 10 bases in the middle. Full variable domain (outside the CDR3, taken from reference TRBV9 and TRBJ1-2): DSGVTQTPKHLITATGQRVTLRCSPRSGDLSVYWYQQSLDQGLQFLIQYYNGEERAKGNILERFSAQQFPDLHSELNLSSLELGDSALYFCASSVDSGRGYTFGSGTRLTVV.

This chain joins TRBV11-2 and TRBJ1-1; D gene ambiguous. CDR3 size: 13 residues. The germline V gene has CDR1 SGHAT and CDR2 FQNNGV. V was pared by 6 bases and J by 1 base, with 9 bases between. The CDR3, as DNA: TGTGCCAGCAGGCGAGAGGGGAACACTGAAGCTTTCTTT. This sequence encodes CASRREGNTEAFF.

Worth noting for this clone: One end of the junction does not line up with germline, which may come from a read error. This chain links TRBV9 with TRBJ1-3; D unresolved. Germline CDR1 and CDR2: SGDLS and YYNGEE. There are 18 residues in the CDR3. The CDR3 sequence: CASSVSLETAVSENTIYF. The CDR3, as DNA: TGTGCCAGCAGCGTTTCTTTGGAGACGGCGGTTTCTGAAAACACCATATATTTT.